These 9 T cell receptor beta chains originate from one sample sequenced in a study of T cells in Graves' hyperthyroidism and ophthalmopathy. TCR beta CDR3 regions were amplified from RNA transcripts. The TCR CDR3 first-round RT-PCR relied on the HTBI primer set. TCRdb processed the multiplex PCR reads anew with MiXCR; each CDR3 protein has one entry. The sample holds roughly 170,000 distinct CDR3 sequences, approximately 15% seen once. The sample comprised blood. Receptors originate from a woman aged 50 to 65 with Graves' hyperthyroidism.

This clonotype was counted many times. The chain carries TRBV20-1 and TRBJ1-2; TRBD1 aligns across 8 bases. Unmatched junction bases numbered 7, after V lost 3 bases and J lost 7 bases. The CDR3 totals 13 residues. The germline gives CDR1 DFQATT, CDR2 SNEGSKA (reference sequence). The CDR3 sequence: CSARATGAGGYTF. The DNA of the CDR3 is TGCAGTGCTAGGGCGACAGGGGCGGGTGGCTACACCTTC.

A remark on this clonotype: A junction end diverges from the germline sequence, so it may reflect a read error. The chain joins TRBV27 to TRBJ1-5; unclear D gene. The CDR3 contains 13 residues. CDR1 MNHEY and CDR2 SMNVEV come from the germline V gene (reference sequence). This chain's CDR3 is CAGSFSGLMPQHF. For the CDR3, the DNA is TGTGCCGGCAGTTTCTCCGGACTCATGCCCCAGCATTTT.

V is TRBV7-9 and J is TRBJ1-6; TRBD1 aligns across 7 bases. The junction had 9 bases not matched to a gene; V was cut back by 5 bases and J by 5 bases. CDR1 and CDR2 (germline): SEHNR, FQNEAQ (reference sequence). The CDR3 sequence is 16 residues long. The CDR3, as DNA: TGTGCCAGCAGCCAGCGTATGACAGGGAATAATTCACCCCTCCACTTT. As protein: CASSQRMTGNNSPLHF. The whole variable domain, remainder taken from reference TRBV7-9 and TRBJ1-6, is DTGVSQNPRHKITKRGQNVTFRCDPISEHNRLYWYRQTLGQGPEFLTYFQNEAQLEKSRLLSDRFSAERPKGSFSTLEIQRTEQGDSAMYLCASSQRMTGNNSPLHFGNGTRLTVT.

The rearrangement joins TRBV5-1 to TRBJ2-7; TRBD1 matches 9 bases. CDR1 is SGHRS, CDR2 YFSETQ, per germline. The CDR3 runs to 14 residues. The ends lost 4 bases at V and 6 bases at J; junction bases unmatched: 8. CDR3 residues: CASSLGQGMTEQYF. DNA of the CDR3: TGCGCCAGCAGCCTGGGACAGGGTATGACCGAGCAGTACTTC. The full variable domain, completed using reference TRBV5-1 and TRBJ2-7, is KAGVTQTPRYLIKTRGQQVTLSCSPISGHRSVSWYQQTPGQGLQFLFEYFSETQRNKGNFPGRFSGRQFSNSRSEMNVSTLELGDSALYLCASSLGQGMTEQYFGPGTRLTVT.

This clonotype was seen many times. The chain couples TRBV20-1 to TRBJ2-1; TRBD1 matches at 10 bases. CDR3 length: 14 amino acids. Trimming took 6 bases from V and 4 from J; bases not matched to a gene: 6. Per germline, CDR1 DFQATT and CDR2 SNEGSKA (reference sequence). The CDR3 DNA is TGCAGTGCCTTCGGGACAGGGGAATACAATGAGCAGTTCTTC. It specifies CSAFGTGEYNEQFF.

With regard to this clonotype: This sequence may be a read error, since a much larger clone differs from it by one base. The V gene is TRBV7-2, the J gene TRBJ1-6; 9 nucleotides agree with TRBD1. The CDR3 is made up of 18 amino acids. Germline V lookup: CDR1 SGHTA, CDR2 FQGNSA. The CDR3 nucleotides read TGTGCCGGCAGCTTGGGACAGGGAATTAGCTCCTATAATTCACCCCTCCACTTT. It yields the protein CAGSLGQGISSYNSPLHF.

The chain employs TRBV25-1 and TRBJ2-4, with D perhaps assigned TRBD1 or TRBD2 (6 bases each). The V gene's germline CDR1 is MGHDK and CDR2 SYGVNS. Between the trimmed V and J ends, which lost 4 bases and 6 bases, there was a span of 16 bases. The CDR3 is 15 amino acids. CDR3 DNA sequence: TGTGCCAGCAGTGCCCCCGGGGGCAGCCTAAACATTCAGTACTTC. This gives the protein CASSAPGGSLNIQYF.

This clonotype was seen ten or more times. CDR3 loop: CASGDGGELFF. The CDR3 DNA is TGTGCCAGTGGGGACGGCGGGGAGCTGTTTTTT. This chain links TRBV19 with TRBJ2-2, with D perhaps matching TRBD1 or TRBD2 (5 bases each). Trimming removed 8 bases at V and 7 bases at J, with 8 bases between. The CDR3 consists of 11 residues. Per the germline V gene, CDR1 is LNHDA and CDR2 is SQIVND (reference sequence).

In this sample, this clonotype turned up many times. CDR3 in DNA: TGTGCCAGTAGTATTTCGACAGGTCTTAATGGCTACACCTTC. This translates into CASSISTGLNGYTF. The gene calls are TRBV19 and TRBJ1-2; D might be TRBD1 (6 bases). The length of the CDR3 is 14 residues. CDR1 is LNHDA and CDR2 is SQIVND in the germline V gene (reference sequence). V lost 3 bases and J 6 bases, leaving 14 bases between the germline ends.